What follows are 19 T cell receptor beta chains derived from one specimen sequenced in a study of identical twins' blood T cells. TCRdb processed the 5' RACE reads anew with MiXCR; each CDR3 protein has one entry. This table holds roughly 340,000 distinct CDR3 sequences, about 28% found once. Material for sequencing was PBMCs. The source of these receptors is a woman between 18 and 55 years old in good health.

In its sample, this clonotype was seen many times. The rearrangement uses TRBV18 and TRBJ1-1; 10 bases fit TRBD1. CDR1 and CDR2 from the germline V gene are KGHSH and LQKENI. This CDR3 comprises 14 residues. J gave up 4 bases and V 8 bases, and 7 bases lay outside the gene matches. This CDR3 reads CASSPGQGGTEAFF. The CDR3, as DNA: TGTGCCAGCAGCCCCGGACAGGGGGGCACTGAAGCTTTCTTT.

The chain joins TRBV20-1 to TRBJ2-7, with a weak D call TRBD2 (5 bases). This CDR3 region has 13 residues. The germline V gene encodes CDR1 DFQATT and CDR2 SNEGSKA (reference sequence). With 6 bases removed from V and 5 bases from J, the gap between germline ends came to 17 bases. CDR3 in amino acids: CSARRIEGNEQYF. As DNA, the CDR3 is TGCAGTGCACGGAGAATCGAGGGAAACGAGCAGTACTTC.

V is TRBV6-1 and J is TRBJ2-3; 9 bases agree with TRBD2. V dropped 3 bases and J dropped 3; count of bases not matched to a gene: 7. From germline, CDR1 is MNHNS and CDR2 SASEGT. This CDR3 region has 16 residues. DNA for the CDR3: TGTGCCAGCAGTGACCAAAATAGCGGGGGAACAGATACGCAGTATTTT. Translating gives CASSDQNSGGTDTQYF.

About this clonotype itself: The junction shows a germline mismatch at one end, possibly a read error. The J gene is TRBJ2-7, the V gene TRBV10-1; D ambiguous. The CDR3 is 13 residues long. Looked up from germline, CDR1 is WNHNN and CDR2 is SYGVQD (reference sequence). In nucleotides, the CDR3 is TGCGCCAGCAGTGAGGACATTTCCTATGAGCAGTACTTC. As protein: CASSEDISYEQYF.

V is TRBV20-1 and J is TRBJ1-5, with unresolved D. Germline lookup yields CDR1 DFQATT and CDR2 SNEGSKA (reference sequence). The CDR3 is 15 amino acids. V gave up 0 bases and J gave up 5 bases, with 14 bases separating them. This chain's CDR3 is CSARERVSGHQPQHF. The CDR3 DNA reads TGCAGTGCTAGAGAAAGGGTCTCAGGCCATCAGCCCCAGCATTTT.

A few counts support this clonotype. The chain uses TRBV11-2 and TRBJ2-5; D is possibly TRBD2 (5 bases). Germline CDR1 is SGHAT and CDR2 is FQNNGV. The CDR3 spans 16 residues. The V gene lost 5 bases and the J gene lost 2 bases, with 18 bases spanning the gap. The CDR3 coding sequence is TGTGCCAGCAGCGGGAGAGCAACAATACTTCAAGAGACCCAGTACTTC. Its translation: CASSGRATILQETQYF.

V is TRBV6-5 and J is TRBJ1-2; D is undetermined. Trimming took off 0 bases at V and 8 bases at J, with 10 bases between the two ends. The CDR3 runs to 13 residues. Germline loops: CDR1 MNHEY, CDR2 SVGAGI. The CDR3 DNA follows: TGTGCCAGCAGTTACTCGGCTTTTCGGGGCTACACCTTC. As protein: CASSYSAFRGYTF.

The V and J genes are TRBV20-1 and TRBJ2-5, with a weak D call TRBD2 (6 bases). Germline V CDR1 and CDR2: DFQATT, SNEGSKA (reference sequence). Between the trimmed V and J ends, which lost 2 bases and 1 base, there was a span of 11 bases. The CDR3 totals 14 residues. The CDR3 sequence is CSARRRGIQETQYF. CDR3 nucleotide sequence: TGCAGTGCTAGACGCCGGGGGATCCAAGAGACCCAGTACTTC.

This clonotype came up a few times. This sequence joins TRBV19 and TRBJ2-5; unclear D gene. CDR3 length equals 13 residues. V gave up 2 bases and J gave up 4 bases, with 8 bases separating them. Germline CDR1 is LNHDA and CDR2 is SQIVND (reference sequence). CDR3 loop: CASSIWTGETQYF. The CDR3 DNA follows: TGTGCCAGTAGTATATGGACGGGAGAGACCCAGTACTTC.

The chain employs TRBV2 and TRBJ2-3; D remains unclear. The CDR3 is 14 residues long. V lost 4 bases and J 6 bases, leaving 14 bases between the germline ends. Germline CDR1 and CDR2: SNHLY and FYNNEI. The CDR3 DNA sequence: TGTGCCAGCAGTGTCCGCCCCCCCGGCGATACGCAGTATTTT. Translated: CASSVRPPGDTQYF.

This clonotype was counted once. It may be a read error: a sequence one base away is much more abundant. The V and J genes are TRBV29-1 and TRBJ1-5, with TRBD2 as a possible D gene (5 bases). The assigned J gene may be wrong: the sequence end matches TRBJ2-3 better. CDR1 is SQVTM, CDR2 ANQGSEA, per germline. This CDR3 is built from 12 residues. This CDR3 reads CSVRDSNQPQYF. The CDR3 DNA reads as TGCAGCGTGAGGGATAGCAATCAGCCCCAGTATTTT.

This chain links TRBV7-9 with TRBJ2-1; 9 bases agree with TRBD2. Losses at the gene ends were 5 bases for V and 5 bases for J; bases not matched to a gene: 10. The CDR3 extends over 16 amino acids. Germline loops: CDR1 SEHNR, CDR2 FQNEAQ (reference sequence). CDR3 in DNA: TGTGCCAGCAGCCTGATAAGCGGGGGGATCGACAATGAGCAGTTCTTC. Its protein is CASSLISGGIDNEQFF.

This clonotype was counted between two and nine times. The genes are TRBV18 and TRBJ2-7; D remains ambiguous. V was cut by 0 bases and J by 2 bases, with 8 bases left in between. This CDR3 comprises 14 residues. CDR1 and CDR2 (germline): KGHSH, LQKENI. CDR3 sequence: CASSPPSFPYEQYF. CDR3 DNA sequence: TGTGCCAGCTCACCACCGAGTTTCCCCTACGAGCAGTACTTC.

The chain carries TRBV4-3 and TRBJ2-1; D possibly uses TRBD1 or TRBD2 (5 bases each). V was shortened by 4 bases and J by 9 bases, with 16 bases between the two germline ends. Germline V gives CDR1 LGHNA, CDR2 YSLEER. CDR3 length: 14 residues. In DNA, the CDR3 is TGCGCCAGCAGCCCCTCGGGGTTTGGGGGTGAGCAGTTCTTC. Translating it yields CASSPSGFGGEQFF.

V is TRBV2 and J is TRBJ2-5; D is unresolved. With 7 bases removed from V and 1 base from J, the gap between germline ends came to 7 bases. This CDR3 has 12 amino acids. Per the germline V gene, CDR1 is SNHLY and CDR2 is FYNNEI. The CDR3 region has the DNA TGTGCCAGCATTTACAGCCAAGAGACCCAGTACTTC. This codes for CASIYSQETQYF. Based on the CDR3 plus reference TRBV2 and TRBJ2-5, the full variable domain is EPEVTQTPSHQVTQMGQEVILRCVPISNHLYFYWYRQILGQKVEFLVSFYNNEISEKSEIFDDQFSVERPDGSNFTLKIRSTKLEDSAMYFCASIYSQETQYFGPGTRLLVL.

The rearrangement joins TRBV6-1 to TRBJ1-2; D is unclear. The ends were cut back, 6 bases at V and 3 bases at J, with 20 bases in the middle. The CDR3 consists of 16 residues. The germline V gene has CDR1 MNHNS and CDR2 SASEGT. CDR3 region: CASRPETVAFYYGYTF. The CDR3 DNA reads TGTGCCAGCAGGCCGGAGACTGTTGCATTTTACTATGGCTACACCTTC.

This clonotype was observed a handful of times. V usage is TRBV14 and J usage is TRBJ1-1; D is unresolved. The CDR3 has 16 residues. The V end lost 0 bases, the J end lost 5 bases, and 16 bases lay between the germline ends. Germline CDR1 reads SGHDN; CDR2 reads FVKESK. CDR3 region: CASSQDLLGSGTEAFF. CDR3 coding DNA: TGTGCCAGCAGCCAAGATCTCTTGGGGAGTGGAACTGAAGCTTTCTTT.

The chain has TRBV2 and TRBJ2-2; D gene unclear. In germline, CDR1 is SNHLY, CDR2 FYNNEI. V was shortened by 11 bases and J by 11 bases, with 12 bases between the two germline ends. The CDR3 is made up of 10 amino acids. The CDR3 protein is CASWVGELFF. The CDR3 nucleotides are TGTGCCTCGTGGGTCGGAGAGCTGTTTTTT.

This clonotype was counted at least ten times. The V call is TRBV28, the J call TRBJ1-5; no clear D gene. Trimming left V 3 bases short and J 7 bases short, with 7 bases between. Per the germline V gene, CDR1 is MDHEN and CDR2 is SYDVKM. The CDR3 has 12 residues. The CDR3 sequence is CASSFGGQPQHF. Here the CDR3 DNA reads TGTGCCAGCAGTTTTGGTGGACAGCCCCAGCATTTT.